The rows below give T cell receptor beta chains drawn from one sample of a study of cytomegalovirus exposure and HLA in healthy donors. Here immunoSEQ multiplex PCR was the method, and the copy in TCRdb shows in-frame clones only, minus some. The data contain about 240,000 clones, 81% of them seen just once; the ten biggest clones take up about 8%. Material for sequencing was PBMCs. These receptors were taken from a woman aged 60-75 years in good health and CMV-seropositive. The CDR3 runs from the conserved cysteine through the conserved F or W. A D gene is named only where the DNA matches it firmly.

d_call j_call v_call cdr3_aa
TRBD2 TRBJ2-1 TRBV4-1 CASSQDPGLARSYNEQFF
. TRBJ1-3 TRBV11-2 CASSWGGSGNTIYF
. TRBJ1-5 TRBV10-3 CAITHRDDSNQPQHF
. TRBJ2-7 TRBV2 CASQGSYEQYF
. TRBJ1-5 TRBV19 CASSTTEDQPQHF
TRBD2 TRBJ2-7 TRBV19 CASSIGSSGTIYEQYF
. TRBJ1-3 TRBV15 CATSRDTDVNTIYF
. TRBJ2-2 TRBV4-1 CASSQGGLSVGGGELFF
. TRBJ1-1 TRBV21-1 CASSNGPNTEAFF
TRBD1 TRBJ2-1 TRBV5-1 CASSPRQGVGNEQFF
. TRBJ2-3 TRBV9 CASSLAGTDTQYF
TRBD2 TRBJ2-1 TRBV28 CASSSPGTSGNEQFF
TRBD1 TRBJ1-2 TRBV27 CASRPQGAIGGYTF
. TRBJ2-2 TRBV5-1 CASSLSPGANTGELFF
. TRBJ1-3 TRBV9 CASSVDPRQVGNTIYF
. TRBJ2-7 TRBV5-1 CASSDGGGFDEQYF
. TRBJ1-2 TRBV28 CASSLTLPGSFYGYTF
TRBD1 TRBJ1-2 TRBV23-1 CASSQYNRGGYTF
. TRBJ2-3 TRBV6-1 CASISGSPLTDTQYF
. TRBJ1-2 TRBV2 CASSEGGELYGYTF
TRBD2 TRBJ2-7 TRBV10-2 CASSVVGGPVEQYF
. TRBJ2-2 TRBV27 CASSWSGANTGELFF
. TRBJ2-3 TRBV29-1 CSVGTGGGTDTQYF